The TCR beta chain under discussion was sequenced for a study of post-analysis software for immune sequencing data. TCR beta cDNA libraries included unique molecular identifiers. Each CDR3 protein gets one entry after TCRdb re-called the PCR reads with MiXCR. Here the sample spans about 160,000 distinct CDR3 sequences, around 36% being singletons. The CDR3 sequence is 13 residues long. V lost 2 bases and J 6 bases, leaving 11 bases between the germline ends. Looked up from germline, CDR1 is GTSNPN and CDR2 is SVGIG (reference sequence). The source of this sequence is a girl aged 5-17 years with multiple sclerosis. This chain joins TRBV30 and TRBJ1-5; a weak D match, TRBD1 (5 bases). Sequenced material: blood, taken after autologous hematopoietic stem cell transplantation. The CDR3 reads CAWSKEGSQPQHF. The CDR3 nucleotides are TGTGCCTGGAGTAAAGAGGGGTCTCAGCCCCAGCATTTT.